The entry that follows covers one TCR beta chain sequence. This CDR3 spans 14 amino acids. From germline, CDR1 is MGHRA and CDR2 YSYEKL. V lost 5 bases to trimming and J lost 3 bases; unmatched junction nucleotides: 3. This table comes from immunoSEQ multiplex PCR, and its TCRdb copy is limited to in-frame clones, with some not included. The sample lists about 53,000 clones; around 82% were seen once. This entry is derived from a study of OX40 agonist ivuxolimab in advanced cancers. J is TRBJ2-3 and V is TRBV4-1, with TRBD2 identical over 9 bases. The receptor comes from an adult with an advanced solid tumor such as melanoma, head and neck, liver or kidney cancer. The material was CD4+ or CD8+ T cells sorted from blood, obtained in a trial of the OX40 agonist ivuxolimab. The CDR3 nucleotides are TGCGCCAGCAGCAGTAGCGGGAGTACAGATACGCAGTATTTT. This sequence encodes CASSSSGSTDTQYF.